What follows are 13 T cell receptor beta chains derived from one specimen sequenced in a study of T cell responses to AZD1222 COVID-19 vaccine. Assay: immunoSEQ multiplex PCR; the TCRdb copy retains only in-frame clones and omits some. The sample lists about 56,000 clones, roughly 88% occurring once. The sample in question was peripheral blood, obtained on day 0 of AZD1222 vaccination. The source is an adult in good health.

This rearrangement joins TRBV7-9 to TRBJ1-6; D gene uncertain. Trimming stripped 6 bases from V and 6 bases from J, with 3 bases between. Germline CDR1 reads SEHNR; CDR2 reads FQNEAQ (reference sequence). The CDR3 contains 11 residues. The chain's CDR3 is CASSSNSPLHF. CDR3 DNA sequence: TGTGCCAGCAGTTCTAATTCACCCCTCCACTTT. The whole variable domain, filled in from reference TRBV7-9 and TRBJ1-6, reads DTGVSQNPRHKITKRGQNVTFRCDPISEHNRLYWYRQTLGQGPEFLTYFQNEAQLEKSRLLSDRFSAERPKGSFSTLEIQRTEQGDSAMYLCASSSNSPLHFGNGTRLTVT.

This clone was seen more than once but under ten times. The chain couples TRBV2 to TRBJ2-1; 8 bases map to TRBD2. The length of the CDR3 is 12 residues. From germline, CDR1 is SNHLY and CDR2 FYNNEI. V trimming: 6 bases; J trimming: 8 bases; junction bases outside the gene matches: 3. This chain's CDR3 is CASSGGADEQFF. The CDR3 DNA sequence: TGTGCCAGCAGCGGGGGGGCCGATGAGCAGTTCTTC.

The chain combines TRBV6-5 with TRBJ1-2, with TRBD1 as a possible D gene (6 bases). The V and J ends lost 6 bases and 8 bases respectively, with 19 bases between them. Germline CDR1 is MNHEY and CDR2 is SVGAGI. This CDR3 comprises 14 residues. In DNA form, the CDR3 reads TGTGCCAGCAGACCGGACGTGGGGGCCCGGGGCTACACCTTC. Residues: CASRPDVGARGYTF.

CDR3 in DNA: TGTGCCAGCAGCTTAGCAGGGTACGGGTACGAGCAGTACTTC. Protein product: CASSLAGYGYEQYF. The V gene is TRBV7-9, the J gene TRBJ2-7; D unclear. Trimming pared 0 bases from V and 4 bases from J, leaving 10 bases between. The CDR3 contains 14 residues. The germline V gene has CDR1 SEHNR and CDR2 FQNEAQ (reference sequence).

This clone was counted a few times. The chain employs TRBV19 and TRBJ2-7; D may be TRBD2 (5 bases). Germline CDR1 is LNHDA and CDR2 is SQIVND (reference sequence). With 3 bases removed from V and 2 bases from J, the gap between germline ends came to 11 bases. There are 14 residues in the CDR3. The CDR3 sequence is CASSIGGPAYEQYF. CDR3 DNA: TGTGCCAGTAGTATCGGCGGGCCGGCCTACGAGCAGTACTTC.

This chain uses TRBV11-1 with TRBJ2-3; tentatively, D is TRBD2 (6 bases). CDR3 length equals 16 residues. The germline V gene encodes CDR1 SGHAT and CDR2 FQDESV (reference sequence). V lost 5 bases, J lost 3 bases, and 18 bases lay in between. The CDR3 sequence: CASSRRVGGETDTQYF. The CDR3 DNA sequence: TGTGCCAGCAGCCGCCGGGTAGGCGGGGAGACAGATACGCAGTATTTT.

The V and J genes are TRBV19 and TRBJ1-3, with TRBD1 as a possible D gene (5 bases). Germline V lookup: CDR1 LNHDA, CDR2 SQIVND (reference sequence). This CDR3 has 15 residues. Trimming pared 10 bases from V and 2 bases from J, leaving 18 bases between. The CDR3 DNA is TGTGCCACTACTCCAGGGAGAGATCCTGGAAACACCATATATTTT. The encoded protein is CATTPGRDPGNTIYF.

This clone was found a few times. J is TRBJ2-2 and V is TRBV3-1 (or the pseudogene TRBV3-2); TRBD2 matches 8 bases. This CDR3 region has 16 residues. Trimming took 3 bases from V and 6 from J; bases not matched to a gene: 9. Germline CDR1 reads LGHDT; CDR2 reads YNNKEL (reference sequence). The CDR3: CASSHFVSGGSGELFF. CDR3 sequence (DNA): TGTGCCAGCAGCCATTTTGTGTCGGGGGGGTCCGGGGAGCTGTTTTTT.

This chain joins TRBV14 and TRBJ1-1; no clear D. Germline CDR1 SGHDN, CDR2 FVKESK. The CDR3 length is 13 residues. Trimming took off 0 bases at V and 8 bases at J, with 10 bases between the two ends. CDR3 sequence (DNA): TGTGCCAGCAGCCAAGATGCGGGGTGGGAAGCTTTCTTT. This translates into CASSQDAGWEAFF.

The chain carries TRBV14 and TRBJ1-5, with D possibly TRBD1 on 5 matching bases. The CDR3 has 15 residues. Germline V CDR1 and CDR2: SGHDN, FVKESK. Trimming stripped 6 bases from V and 4 bases from J, with 16 bases between. This CDR3 reads CASSRARDPNQPQHF. CDR3 in DNA: TGTGCCAGCAGTAGGGCCAGGGACCCAAATCAGCCCCAGCATTTT.

J is TRBJ1-2 and V is TRBV27; 8 bases agree with TRBD1. With V trimmed by 0 bases and J by 4 bases, 4 bases remained unmatched. Germline CDR1 is MNHEY and CDR2 is SMNVEV (reference sequence). This CDR3 region has 15 residues. CDR3 DNA sequence: TGTGCCAGCAGTTTATCCCCGGACAGGGCCTATGGCTACACCTTC. Protein product: CASSLSPDRAYGYTF.

The chain has TRBV28 and TRBJ2-5; the D is unclear. Germline CDR1 MDHEN, CDR2 SYDVKM. CDR3 length: 16 residues. Trimming removed 4 bases from V and 0 bases from J, with 15 bases in between. Here the CDR3 DNA reads TGTGCCAGCAGTTCAGCAGGTGGGCAGGACCAAGAGACCCAGTACTTC. This codes for CASSSAGGQDQETQYF. Drawing the rest from reference TRBV28 and TRBJ2-5, the complete variable domain is DVKVTQSSRYLVKRTGEKVFLECVQDMDHENMFWYRQDPGLGLRLIYFSYDVKMKEKGDIPEGYSVSREKKERFSLILESASTNQTSMYLCASSSAGGQDQETQYFGPGTRLLVL.

This clone came up once. The gene calls are TRBV3-1 (or the pseudogene TRBV3-2) and TRBJ2-5, with 15 bases matching TRBD2. V was clipped by 2 bases and J by 5 bases; unmatched bases: 3. The CDR3 is 16 amino acids. Per germline, CDR1 LGHDT and CDR2 YNNKEL (reference sequence). This chain's CDR3 is CASSQTGTSGRETQYF. CDR3 nucleotide sequence: TGTGCCAGCAGCCAAACCGGGACTAGCGGGAGGGAGACCCAGTACTTC.